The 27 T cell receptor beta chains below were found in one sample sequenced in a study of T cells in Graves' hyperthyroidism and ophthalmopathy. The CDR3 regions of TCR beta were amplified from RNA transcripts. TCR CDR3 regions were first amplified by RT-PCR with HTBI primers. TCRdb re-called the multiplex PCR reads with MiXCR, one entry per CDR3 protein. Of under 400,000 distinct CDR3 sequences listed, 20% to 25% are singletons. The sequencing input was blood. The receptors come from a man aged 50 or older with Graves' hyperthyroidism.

DNA for the CDR3: TGCAGTGCTAGGGACAACAGCTATGGCTACACCTTC. It codes for CSARDNSYGYTF. The V gene is TRBV20-1, the J gene TRBJ1-2; TRBD1 is a possible D gene (5 bases). CDR3 length equals 12 residues. Germline values: CDR1 DFQATT, CDR2 SNEGSKA (reference sequence). Trimming cost V 3 bases and J 4 bases, with 9 bases left between them.

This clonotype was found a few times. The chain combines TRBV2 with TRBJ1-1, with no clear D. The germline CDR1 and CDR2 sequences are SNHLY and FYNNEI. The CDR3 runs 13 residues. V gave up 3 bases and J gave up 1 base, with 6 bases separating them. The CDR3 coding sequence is TGTGCCAGCAGTGACAGGTGGAACACTGAAGCTTTCTTT. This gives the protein CASSDRWNTEAFF. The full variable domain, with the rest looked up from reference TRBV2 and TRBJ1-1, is EPEVTQTPSHQVTQMGQEVILRCVPISNHLYFYWYRQILGQKVEFLVSFYNNEISEKSEIFDDQFSVERPDGSNFTLKIRSTKLEDSAMYFCASSDRWNTEAFFGQGTRLTVV.

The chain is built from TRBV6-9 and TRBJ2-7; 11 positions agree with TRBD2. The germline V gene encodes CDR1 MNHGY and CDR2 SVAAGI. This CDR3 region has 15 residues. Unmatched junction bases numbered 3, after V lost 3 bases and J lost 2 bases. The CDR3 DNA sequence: TGTGCCAGCAGTTACGGGACTAGCGGTACCTACGAGCAGTACTTC. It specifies CASSYGTSGTYEQYF.

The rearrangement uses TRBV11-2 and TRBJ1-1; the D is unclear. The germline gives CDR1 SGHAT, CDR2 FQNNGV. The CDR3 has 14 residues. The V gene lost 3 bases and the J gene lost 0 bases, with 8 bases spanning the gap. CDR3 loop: CASSFSDLNTEAFF. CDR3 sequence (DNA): TGTGCCAGCAGCTTCTCTGATTTGAACACTGAAGCTTTCTTT.

The DNA of the CDR3 is TGTGCCAGTAGTATCGGACTGCTGAACACTGAAGCTTTCTTT. This codes for CASSIGLLNTEAFF. V usage is TRBV19 and J usage is TRBJ1-1; D is unclear. CDR3 length: 14 residues. V dropped 3 bases and J dropped 0 bases, with 8 bases sitting between them. The germline gives CDR1 LNHDA, CDR2 SQIVND (reference sequence). Drawing the rest from reference TRBV19 and TRBJ1-1, the complete variable domain is DGGITQSPKYLFRKEGQNVTLSCEQNLNHDAMYWYRQDPGQGLRLIYYSQIVNDFQKGDIAEGYSVSREKKESFPLTVTSAQKNPTAFYLCASSIGLLNTEAFFGQGTRLTVV.

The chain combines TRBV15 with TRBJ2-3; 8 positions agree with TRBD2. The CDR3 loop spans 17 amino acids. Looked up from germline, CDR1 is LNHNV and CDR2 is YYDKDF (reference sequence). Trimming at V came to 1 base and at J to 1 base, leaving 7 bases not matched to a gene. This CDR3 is CATSRGGFGGGTDTQYF. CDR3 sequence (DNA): TGTGCCACCAGCAGAGGGGGATTCGGGGGGGGCACAGATACGCAGTATTTT.

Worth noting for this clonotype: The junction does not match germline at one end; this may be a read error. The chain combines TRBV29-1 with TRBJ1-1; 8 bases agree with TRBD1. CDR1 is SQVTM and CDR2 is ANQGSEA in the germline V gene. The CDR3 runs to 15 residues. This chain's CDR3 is CGVGGRGRRNTEAFF. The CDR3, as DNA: TGCGGCGTTGGAGGCAGGGGGCGACGGAACACTGAAGCTTTCTTT.

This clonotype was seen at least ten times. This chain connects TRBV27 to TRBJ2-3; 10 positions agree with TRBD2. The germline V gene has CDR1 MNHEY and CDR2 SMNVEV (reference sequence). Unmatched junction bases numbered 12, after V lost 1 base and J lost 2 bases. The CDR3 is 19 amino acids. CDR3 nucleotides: TGTGCCAGCAGTTTATTCCCCCCGAGACTAGCGGGTGACACAGATACGCAGTATTTT. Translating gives CASSLFPPRLAGDTDTQYF.

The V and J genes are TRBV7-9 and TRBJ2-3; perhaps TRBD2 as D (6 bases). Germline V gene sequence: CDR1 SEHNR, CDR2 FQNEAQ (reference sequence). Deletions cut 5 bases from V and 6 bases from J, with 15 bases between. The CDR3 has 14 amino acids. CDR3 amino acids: CASSPQAGRDTQYF. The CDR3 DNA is TGTGCCAGCAGCCCCCAAGCGGGTCGTGATACGCAGTATTTT.

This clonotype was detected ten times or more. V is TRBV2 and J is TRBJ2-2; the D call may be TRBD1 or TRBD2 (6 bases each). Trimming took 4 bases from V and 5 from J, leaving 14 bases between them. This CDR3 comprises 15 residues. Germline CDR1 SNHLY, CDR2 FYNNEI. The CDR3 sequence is CASSGAGGPTGELFF. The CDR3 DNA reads TGTGCCAGCAGTGGGGCTGGGGGGCCAACCGGGGAGCTGTTTTTT.

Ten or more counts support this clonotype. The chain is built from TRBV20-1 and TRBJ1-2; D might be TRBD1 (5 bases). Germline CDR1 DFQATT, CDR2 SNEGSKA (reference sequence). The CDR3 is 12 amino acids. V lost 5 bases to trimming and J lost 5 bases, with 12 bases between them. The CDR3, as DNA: TGCAGTGCTCGGGACCTGGGGTATGGCTACACCTTC. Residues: CSARDLGYGYTF.

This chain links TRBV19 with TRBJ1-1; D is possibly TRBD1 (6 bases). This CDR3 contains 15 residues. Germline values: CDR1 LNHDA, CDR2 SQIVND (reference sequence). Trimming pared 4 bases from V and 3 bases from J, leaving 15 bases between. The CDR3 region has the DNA TGTGCCAGTAGTACTCGAGGGGGGGCGGACACTGAAGCTTTCTTT. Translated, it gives CASSTRGGADTEAFF.

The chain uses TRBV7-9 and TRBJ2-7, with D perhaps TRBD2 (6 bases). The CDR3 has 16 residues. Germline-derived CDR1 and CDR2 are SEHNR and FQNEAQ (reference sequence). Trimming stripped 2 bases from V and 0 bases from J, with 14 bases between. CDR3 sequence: CASSLFPGEYSYEQYF. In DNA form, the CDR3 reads TGTGCCAGCAGCTTATTTCCGGGAGAGTACTCCTACGAGCAGTACTTC.

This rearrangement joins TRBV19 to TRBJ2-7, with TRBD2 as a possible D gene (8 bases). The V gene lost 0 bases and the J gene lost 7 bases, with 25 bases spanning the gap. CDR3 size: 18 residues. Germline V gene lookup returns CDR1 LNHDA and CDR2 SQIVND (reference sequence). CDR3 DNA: TGTGCCAGTAGTATAGAGGCTTGGGACAGCGGGGGTTTGTATGAGCAGTACTTC. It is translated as CASSIEAWDSGGLYEQYF.

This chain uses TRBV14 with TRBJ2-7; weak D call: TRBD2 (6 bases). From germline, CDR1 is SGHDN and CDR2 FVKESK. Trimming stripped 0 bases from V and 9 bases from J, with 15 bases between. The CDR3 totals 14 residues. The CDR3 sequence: CASSQDRDSRGQYF. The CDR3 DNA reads TGTGCCAGCAGCCAAGATCGGGACTCCCGAGGGCAGTACTTC.

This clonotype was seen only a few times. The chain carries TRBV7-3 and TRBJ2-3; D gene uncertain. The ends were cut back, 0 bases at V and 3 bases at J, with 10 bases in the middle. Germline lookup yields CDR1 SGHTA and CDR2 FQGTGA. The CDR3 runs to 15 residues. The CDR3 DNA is TGTGCCAGCAGCTTAACGTCGCATGGGACAGATACGCAGTATTTT. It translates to CASSLTSHGTDTQYF.

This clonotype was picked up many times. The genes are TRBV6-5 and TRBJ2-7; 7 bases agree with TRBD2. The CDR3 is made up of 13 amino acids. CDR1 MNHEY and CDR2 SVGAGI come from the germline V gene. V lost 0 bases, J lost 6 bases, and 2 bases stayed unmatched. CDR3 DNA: TGTGCCAGCAGTTACTCGGCGGGAGTCGAGCAGTACTTC. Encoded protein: CASSYSAGVEQYF.

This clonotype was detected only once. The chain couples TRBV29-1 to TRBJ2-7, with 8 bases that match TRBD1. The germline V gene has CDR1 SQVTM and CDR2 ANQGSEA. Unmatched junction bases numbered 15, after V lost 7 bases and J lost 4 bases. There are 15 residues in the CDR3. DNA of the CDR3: TGCAGCGCTCGTGAGATGGACAGGGCTTCTTACGAGCAGTACTTC. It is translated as CSAREMDRASYEQYF.

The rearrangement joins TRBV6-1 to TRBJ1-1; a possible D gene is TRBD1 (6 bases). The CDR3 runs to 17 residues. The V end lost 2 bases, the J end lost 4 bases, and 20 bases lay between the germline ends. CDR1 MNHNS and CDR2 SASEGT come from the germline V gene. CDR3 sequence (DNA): TGTGCCAGCAGTGAAATGCGAATGGGCAGGGGCACCACTGAAGCTTTCTTT. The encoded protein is CASSEMRMGRGTTEAFF.

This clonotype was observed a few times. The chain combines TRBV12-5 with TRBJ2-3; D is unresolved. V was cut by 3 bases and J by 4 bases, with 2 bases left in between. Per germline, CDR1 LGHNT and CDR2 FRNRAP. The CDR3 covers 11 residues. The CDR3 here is CASGFSDTQYF. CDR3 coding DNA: TGTGCTAGTGGTTTCTCAGATACGCAGTATTTT.

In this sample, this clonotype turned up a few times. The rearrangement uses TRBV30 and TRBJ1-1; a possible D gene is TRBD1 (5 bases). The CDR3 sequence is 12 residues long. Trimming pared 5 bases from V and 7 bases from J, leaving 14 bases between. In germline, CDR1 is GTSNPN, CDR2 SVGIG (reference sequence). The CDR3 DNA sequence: TGTGCCTGGGCCGCTGGGGGGGGTGAAGCTTTCTTT. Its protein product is CAWAAGGGEAFF.

CDR3 nucleotides: TGTGCAGCTAGCACGGACAGACGTAGTTTAGGAAGCACAGATACGCAGTATTTT. It codes for CAASTDRRSLGSTDTQYF. This chain uses TRBV7-9 with TRBJ2-3; D is possibly TRBD1 (6 bases). CDR1 and CDR2 (germline): SEHNR, FQNEAQ (reference sequence). The CDR3 totals 18 residues.

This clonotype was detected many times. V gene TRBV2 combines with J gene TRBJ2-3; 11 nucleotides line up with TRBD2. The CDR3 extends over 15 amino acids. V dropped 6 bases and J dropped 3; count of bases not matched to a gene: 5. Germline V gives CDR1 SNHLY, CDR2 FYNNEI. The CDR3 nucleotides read TGTGCCAGCAGGGCTACTAGCGGGAGAACAGATACGCAGTATTTT. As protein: CASRATSGRTDTQYF.

CDR3 sequence: CASSTLAGAMNERFF. For the CDR3, the DNA is TGTGCCAGCAGCACTCTAGCGGGAGCTATGAATGAGAGGTTCTTC. This sequence joins TRBV7-3 and TRBJ2-1, with 10 bases matching TRBD2. The germline CDR1 and CDR2 sequences are SGHTA and FQGTGA. The CDR3 runs 15 residues. V lost 5 bases and J lost 15; bases outside the gene matches: 16.

CDR3 residues: CASSLGELAESGNEQFF. CDR3 nucleotides: TGCGCCAGCAGCTTGGGCGAACTAGCGGAGAGCGGGAATGAGCAGTTCTTC. The gene calls are TRBV5-1 and TRBJ2-1; TRBD2 agrees at 8 bases. CDR3 size: 17 residues. Germline CDR1 and CDR2: SGHRS and YFSETQ. V shed 0 bases, J shed 7 bases, and the junction held 12 bases outside the gene matches.

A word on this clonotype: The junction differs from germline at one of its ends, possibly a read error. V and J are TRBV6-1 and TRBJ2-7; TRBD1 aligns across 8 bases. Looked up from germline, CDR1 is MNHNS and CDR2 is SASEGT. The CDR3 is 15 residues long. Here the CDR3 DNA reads TGTGCCAGCAGTGAAGGGACAGGGCGAACCTACGGGCAGTACTTC. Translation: CASSEGTGRTYGQYF.

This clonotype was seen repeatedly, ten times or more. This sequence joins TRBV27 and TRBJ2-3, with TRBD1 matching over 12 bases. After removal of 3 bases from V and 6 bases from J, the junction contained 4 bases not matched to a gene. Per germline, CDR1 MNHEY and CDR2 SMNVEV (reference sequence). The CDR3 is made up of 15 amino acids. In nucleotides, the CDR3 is TGTGCCAGCAGTTTTTGGGGACAGGGGGCGGATACGCAGTATTTT. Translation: CASSFWGQGADTQYF.